The entry below describes one T cell receptor beta chain. There are 17 residues in the CDR3. The J segment lost 3 bases and the V segment lost 3 bases, leaving 8 bases of the junction unmatched. Per germline, CDR1 SNHLY and CDR2 FYNNEI. This entry belongs to a study of blood T cell repertoires in COVID-19. Looking at the study overall: There were acute and convalescent COVID-19 samples, and they came from the United States, Italy and Spain. PBMCs, B-cell-depleted T cells, or T cells provided the cDNA or gDNA that made up the material.

Using immunoSEQ multiplex PCR, the repertoire was profiled, and TCRdb retains in-frame clones only, with some absent. The sample consists of about 64,000 clones, around 84% of them appearing once. This receptor was taken from a woman aged 60-70 years with acute or convalescent COVID-19. The sample comprised peripheral blood. The V and J genes are TRBV2 and TRBJ2-6, with 7 bases matching TRBD1. The CDR3 DNA follows: TGTGCCAGCAGTGAGGGCAGGGGGTCTGGTGGGGCCAACGTCCTGACTTTC. This encodes CASSEGRGSGGANVLTF. The full variable domain, in which reference TRBV2 and TRBJ2-6 provide the parts outside the CDR3, is EPEVTQTPSHQVTQMGQEVILRCVPISNHLYFYWYRQILGQKVEFLVSFYNNEISEKSEIFDDQFSVERPDGSNFTLKIRSTKLEDSAMYFCASSEGRGSGGANVLTFGAGSRLTVL.